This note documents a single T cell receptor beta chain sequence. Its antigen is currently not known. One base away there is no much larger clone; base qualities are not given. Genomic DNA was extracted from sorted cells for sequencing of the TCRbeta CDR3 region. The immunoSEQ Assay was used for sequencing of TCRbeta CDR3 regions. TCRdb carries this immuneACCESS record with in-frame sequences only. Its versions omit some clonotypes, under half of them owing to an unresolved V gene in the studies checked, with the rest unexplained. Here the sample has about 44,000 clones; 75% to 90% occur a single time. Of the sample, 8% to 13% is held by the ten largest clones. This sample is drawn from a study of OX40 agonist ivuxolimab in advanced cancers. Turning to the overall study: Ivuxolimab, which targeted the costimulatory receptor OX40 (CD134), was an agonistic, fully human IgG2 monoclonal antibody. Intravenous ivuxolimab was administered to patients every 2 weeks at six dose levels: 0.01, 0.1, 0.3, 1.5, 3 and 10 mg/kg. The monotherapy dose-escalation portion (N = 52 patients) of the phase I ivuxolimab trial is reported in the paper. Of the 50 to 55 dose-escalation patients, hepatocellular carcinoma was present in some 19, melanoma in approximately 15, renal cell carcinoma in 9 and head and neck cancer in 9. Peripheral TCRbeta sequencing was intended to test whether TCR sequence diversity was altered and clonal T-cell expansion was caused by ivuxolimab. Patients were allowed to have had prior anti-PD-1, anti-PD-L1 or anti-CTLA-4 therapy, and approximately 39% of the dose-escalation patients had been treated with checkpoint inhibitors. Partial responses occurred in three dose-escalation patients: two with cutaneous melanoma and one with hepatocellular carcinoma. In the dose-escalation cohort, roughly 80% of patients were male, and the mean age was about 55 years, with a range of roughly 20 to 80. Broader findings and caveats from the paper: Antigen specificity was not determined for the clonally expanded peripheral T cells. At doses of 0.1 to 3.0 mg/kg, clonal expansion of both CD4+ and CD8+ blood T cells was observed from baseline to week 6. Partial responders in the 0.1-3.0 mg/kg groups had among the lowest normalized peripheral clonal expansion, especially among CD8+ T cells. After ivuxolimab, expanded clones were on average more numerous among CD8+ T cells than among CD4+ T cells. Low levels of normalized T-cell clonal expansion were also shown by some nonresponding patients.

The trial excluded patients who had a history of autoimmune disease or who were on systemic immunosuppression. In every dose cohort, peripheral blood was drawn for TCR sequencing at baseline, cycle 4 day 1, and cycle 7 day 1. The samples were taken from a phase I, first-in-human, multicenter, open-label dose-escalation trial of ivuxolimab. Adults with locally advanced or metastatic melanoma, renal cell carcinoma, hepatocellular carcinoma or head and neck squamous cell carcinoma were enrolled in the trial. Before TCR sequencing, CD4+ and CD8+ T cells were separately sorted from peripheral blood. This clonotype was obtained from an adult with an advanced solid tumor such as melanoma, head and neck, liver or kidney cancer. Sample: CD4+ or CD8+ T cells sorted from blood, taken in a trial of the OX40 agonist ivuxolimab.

The CDR3: CASRPGQGGSYEQYF. The nucleotides are TGTGCCAGCAGACCCGGACAGGGGGGCTCCTACGAGCAGTACTTC. The rearranged chain carries TRBV6-5 and TRBJ2-7, with 10 junctional bases fitting TRBD1. Its CDR3 holds 15 amino acids, cysteine through phenylalanine. Here the CDR3 DNA is all that survives: 45 bases in frame from base 1. According to the germline V gene, CDR1 reads MNHEY and CDR2 reads SVGAGI. Ends trimmed: V by 6 bases, J by 0 bases; bases unmatched to a gene: 5.